This T cell receptor beta chain derives from a study of blood T cell repertoires in COVID-19 (dated by TCRdb to about 2020). Context from the whole study: Samples covering the acute and convalescent phases of COVID-19 were provided by collaborators in the United States, Italy and Spain. The material from the prospective study consisted of cDNA or gDNA derived from T cells, B-cell-depleted T cells, or PBMCs. The dataset comprised deeply sampled blood TCRbeta repertoires from subjects exposed to, actively infected with, or recovered from COVID-19. The repertoires were made available in a free public database intended to serve as a resource for research on the immune response to SARS-CoV-2. The samples were drawn from the first 160 participants of the ongoing ImmuneRACE study and from more than 1,000 subjects provided by 6 global collaborators. Nearly every sample came with metadata listing a de-identified subject ID, COVID-19 status, age in years and sex. HLA class I and class II types, where available, came from metadata supplied by the sample provider rather than from assay-based typing.

The immunoSEQ Assay, a bias-controlled multiplex PCR, was used to amplify TCRbeta CDR3 regions from genomic DNA. The source study handled its data this way. Nucleated cell counts per sample were estimated from amplification of reference gene primers within the assay. To quantify the absolute abundance of each unique TCRbeta CDR3 rearrangement, sequence reads were collapsed and filtered. For each sample, productive Simpson clonality was calculated by taking the square root of Simpson's diversity index across productive rearrangements. The table was pulled from immuneACCESS by TCRdb, which kept in-frame rearrangements only. Such tables lose some clones; where checked, under half of the loss comes from unresolved V genes, and the rest has no known cause. V and J calls and clone size are as listed in that table; D and trimming were resolved from the DNA. The sample table lists approximately 200,000 clones, around nine tenths of them with a count of one. About 6.2% of the sample is held by the ten biggest clonotypes.

Worth noting for this clone: What this receptor recognizes is not known. It has no much larger one-base neighbor in the sample; base qualities were not kept.

Study-level results and caveats: The quantity of clinical and demographic metadata differed by source and by participant and was supplied without curation.

Samples from volunteer blood donors who had recovered from COVID-19 were contributed by a second Seattle source. Collaborating institutions collected whole blood in K2EDTA tubes following their own protocols. For TCRbeta analysis, collaborators shipped samples as frozen whole blood, isolated PBMCs, or DNA extracted from either of those sample types. Taken from cysteine to phenylalanine, the CDR3 has 15 residues. Solely the CDR3 DNA is kept, with 45 bases framed from the first base. The germline ends are 19 bases apart after V is trimmed by 7 bases and J by 5 bases. The CDR1 and CDR2 encoded by the germline V gene are SGHDT and YYEEEE.

This chain is built from TRBV5-6 and TRBJ2-1; the D gene is perhaps TRBD1, on 5 matching bases. Sequenced: peripheral blood. The origin of this receptor is a man aged 55 to 69 who had recovered from COVID-19. DNA sequence: TGTGCCAGCTTCCAAGGGGCCGCCCGTCACAATGAGCAGTTCTTC. The encoded protein is CASFQGAARHNEQFF.